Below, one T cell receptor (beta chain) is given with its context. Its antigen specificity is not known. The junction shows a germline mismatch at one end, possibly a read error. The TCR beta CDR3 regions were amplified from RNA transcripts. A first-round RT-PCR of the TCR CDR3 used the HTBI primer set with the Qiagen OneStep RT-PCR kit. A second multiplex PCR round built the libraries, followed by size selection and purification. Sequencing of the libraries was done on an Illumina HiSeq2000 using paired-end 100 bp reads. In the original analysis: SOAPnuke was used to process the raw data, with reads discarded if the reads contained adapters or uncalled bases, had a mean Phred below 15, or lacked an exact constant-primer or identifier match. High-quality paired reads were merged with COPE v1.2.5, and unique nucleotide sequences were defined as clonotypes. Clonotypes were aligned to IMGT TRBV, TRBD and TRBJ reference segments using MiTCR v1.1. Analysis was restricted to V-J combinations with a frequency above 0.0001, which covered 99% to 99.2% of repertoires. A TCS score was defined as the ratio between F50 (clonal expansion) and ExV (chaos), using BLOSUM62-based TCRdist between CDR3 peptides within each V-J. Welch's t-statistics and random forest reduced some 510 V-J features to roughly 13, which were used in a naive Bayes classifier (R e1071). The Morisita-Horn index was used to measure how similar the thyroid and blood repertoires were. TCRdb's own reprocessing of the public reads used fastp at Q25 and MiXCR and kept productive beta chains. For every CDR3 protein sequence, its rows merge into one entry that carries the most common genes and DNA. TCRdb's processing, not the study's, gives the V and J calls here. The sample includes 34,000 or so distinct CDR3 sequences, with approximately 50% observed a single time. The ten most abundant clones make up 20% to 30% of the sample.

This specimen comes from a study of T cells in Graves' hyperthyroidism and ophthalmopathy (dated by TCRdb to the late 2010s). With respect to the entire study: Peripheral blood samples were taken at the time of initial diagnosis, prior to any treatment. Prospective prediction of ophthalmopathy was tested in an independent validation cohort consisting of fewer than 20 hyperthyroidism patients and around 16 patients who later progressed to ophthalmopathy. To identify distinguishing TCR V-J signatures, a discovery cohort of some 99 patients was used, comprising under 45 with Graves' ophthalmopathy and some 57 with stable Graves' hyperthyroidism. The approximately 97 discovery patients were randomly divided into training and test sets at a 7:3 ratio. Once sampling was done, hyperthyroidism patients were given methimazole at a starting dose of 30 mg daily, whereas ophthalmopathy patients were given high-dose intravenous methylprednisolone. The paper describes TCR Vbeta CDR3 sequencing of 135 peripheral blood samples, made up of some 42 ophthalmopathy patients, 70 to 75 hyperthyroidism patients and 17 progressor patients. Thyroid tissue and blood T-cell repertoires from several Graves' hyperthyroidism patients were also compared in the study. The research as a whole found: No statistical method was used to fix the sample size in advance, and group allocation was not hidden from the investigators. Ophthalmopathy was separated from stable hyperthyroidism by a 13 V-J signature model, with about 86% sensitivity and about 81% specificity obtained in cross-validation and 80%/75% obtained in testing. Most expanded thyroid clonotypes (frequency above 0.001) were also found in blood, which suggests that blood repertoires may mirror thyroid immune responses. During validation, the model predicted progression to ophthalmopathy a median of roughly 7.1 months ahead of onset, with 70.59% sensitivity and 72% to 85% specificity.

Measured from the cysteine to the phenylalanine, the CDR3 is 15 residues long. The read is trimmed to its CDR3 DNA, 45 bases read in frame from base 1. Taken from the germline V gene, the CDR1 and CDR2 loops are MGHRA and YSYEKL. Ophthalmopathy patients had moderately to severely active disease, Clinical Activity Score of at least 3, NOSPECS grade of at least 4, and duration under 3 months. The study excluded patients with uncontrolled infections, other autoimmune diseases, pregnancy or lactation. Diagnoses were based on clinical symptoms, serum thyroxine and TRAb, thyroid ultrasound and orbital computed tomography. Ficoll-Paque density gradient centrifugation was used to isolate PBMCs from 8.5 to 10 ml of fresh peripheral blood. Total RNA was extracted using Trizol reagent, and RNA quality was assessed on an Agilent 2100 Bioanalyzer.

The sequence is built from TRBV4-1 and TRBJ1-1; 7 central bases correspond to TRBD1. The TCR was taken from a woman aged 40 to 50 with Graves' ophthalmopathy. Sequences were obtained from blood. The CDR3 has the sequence CASSQGDSMNTEAYF. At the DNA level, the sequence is TGCGCCAGCAGCCAGGGGGACAGCATGAACACTGAGGCTTACTTT.